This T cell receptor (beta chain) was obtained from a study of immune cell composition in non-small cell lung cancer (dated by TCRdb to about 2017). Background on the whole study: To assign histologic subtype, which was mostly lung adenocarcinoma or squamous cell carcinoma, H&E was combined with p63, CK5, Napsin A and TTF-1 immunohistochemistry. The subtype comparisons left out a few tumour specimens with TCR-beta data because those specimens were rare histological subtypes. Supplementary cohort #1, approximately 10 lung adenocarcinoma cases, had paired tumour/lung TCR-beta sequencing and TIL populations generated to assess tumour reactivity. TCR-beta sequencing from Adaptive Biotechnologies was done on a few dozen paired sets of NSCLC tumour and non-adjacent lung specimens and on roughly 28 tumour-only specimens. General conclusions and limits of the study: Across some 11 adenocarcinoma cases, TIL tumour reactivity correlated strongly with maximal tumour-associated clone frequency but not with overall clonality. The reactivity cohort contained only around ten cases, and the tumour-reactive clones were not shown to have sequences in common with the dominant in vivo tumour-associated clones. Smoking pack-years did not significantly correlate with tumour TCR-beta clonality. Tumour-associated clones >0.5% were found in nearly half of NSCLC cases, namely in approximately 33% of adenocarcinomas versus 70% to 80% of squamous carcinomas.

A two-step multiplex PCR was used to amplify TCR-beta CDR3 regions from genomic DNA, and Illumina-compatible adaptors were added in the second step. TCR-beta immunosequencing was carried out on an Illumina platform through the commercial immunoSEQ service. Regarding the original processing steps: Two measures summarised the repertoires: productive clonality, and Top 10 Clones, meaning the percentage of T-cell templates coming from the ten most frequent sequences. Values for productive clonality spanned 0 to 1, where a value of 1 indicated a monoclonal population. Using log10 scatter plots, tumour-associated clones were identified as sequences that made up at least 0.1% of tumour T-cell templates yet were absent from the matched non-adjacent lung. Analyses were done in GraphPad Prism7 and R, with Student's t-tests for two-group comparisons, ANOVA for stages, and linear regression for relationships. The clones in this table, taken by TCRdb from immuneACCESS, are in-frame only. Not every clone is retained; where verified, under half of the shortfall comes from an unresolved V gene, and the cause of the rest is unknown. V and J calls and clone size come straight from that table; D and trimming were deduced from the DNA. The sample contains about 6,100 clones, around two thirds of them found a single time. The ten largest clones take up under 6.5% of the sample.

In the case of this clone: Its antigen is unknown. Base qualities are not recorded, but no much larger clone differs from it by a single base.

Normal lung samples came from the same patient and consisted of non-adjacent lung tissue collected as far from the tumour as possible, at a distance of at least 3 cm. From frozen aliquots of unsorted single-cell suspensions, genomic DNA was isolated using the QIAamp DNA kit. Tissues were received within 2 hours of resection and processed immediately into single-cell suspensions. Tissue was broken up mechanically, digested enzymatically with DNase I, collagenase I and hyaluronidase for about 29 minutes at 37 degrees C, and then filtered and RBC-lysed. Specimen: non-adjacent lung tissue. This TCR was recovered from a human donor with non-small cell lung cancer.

The CDR3 reads CASSLPGTGRRNQPQHF. The DNA sequence follows: TGTGCCAGCAGTTTACCCGGGACAGGTCGACGGAATCAGCCCCAGCATTTT. The rearrangement joined TRBV28 to TRBJ1-5; TRBD1 lines up with 8 middle nucleotides. Trimming leaves V shorter by 2 bases and J shorter by 4 bases, with the junction holding 10 bases beyond the gene matches. The germline V gene provides CDR1 MDHEN and CDR2 SYDVKM. The cysteine opens and the phenylalanine closes a CDR3 of 17 amino acids. Just the 51-base CDR3 DNA is kept, in frame starting at base 1.